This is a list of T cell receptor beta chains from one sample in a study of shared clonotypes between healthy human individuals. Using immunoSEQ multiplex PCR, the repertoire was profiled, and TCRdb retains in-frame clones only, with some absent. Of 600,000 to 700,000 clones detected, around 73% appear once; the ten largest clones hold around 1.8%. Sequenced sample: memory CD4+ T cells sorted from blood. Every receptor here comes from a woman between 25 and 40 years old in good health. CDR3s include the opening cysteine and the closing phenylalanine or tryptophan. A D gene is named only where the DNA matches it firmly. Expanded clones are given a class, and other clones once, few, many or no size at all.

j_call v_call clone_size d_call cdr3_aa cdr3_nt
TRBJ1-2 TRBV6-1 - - CASSGRTENYGYTF TGTGCCAGCAGTGGCCGGACGGAGAACTATGGCTACACCTTC
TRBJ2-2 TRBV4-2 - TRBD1 CASSLGTDFTGELFF TGTGCCAGCAGCCTAGGGACAGACTTCACCGGGGAGCTGTTTTTT
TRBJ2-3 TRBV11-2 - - CASSPVADTQYF TGTGCCAGCAGTCCGGTGGCAGATACGCAGTATTTT
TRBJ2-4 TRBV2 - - CASRQGITKNIQYF TGTGCCAGCAGACAGGGTATAACCAAAAACATTCAGTACTTC
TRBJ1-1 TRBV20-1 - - CSARGFEAFF TGCAGTGCTAGAGGTTTCGAGGCTTTCTTT
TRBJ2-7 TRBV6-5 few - CASSYSAIAVSYEQYF TGTGCCAGCAGTTACTCCGCTATAGCGGTCTCCTACGAGCAGTACTTC
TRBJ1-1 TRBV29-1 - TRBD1 CSARSTGDTEAFF TGCAGCGCCCGATCGACAGGGGACACTGAAGCTTTCTTT
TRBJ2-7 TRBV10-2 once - CASSERYEQYF TGCGCCAGCAGTGAGAGGTACGAGCAGTACTTC
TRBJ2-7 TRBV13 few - CASSFNRNEQYF TGTGCCAGCAGCTTTAACCGGAACGAGCAGTACTTC
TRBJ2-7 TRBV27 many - CASSFQYTSYEQYF TGTGCCAGCAGTTTCCAGTATACCTCCTACGAGCAGTACTTC
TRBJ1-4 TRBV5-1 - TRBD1 CASSPGQGGGEKLFF TGCGCCAGCAGCCCGGGACAGGGAGGAGGTGAAAAACTGTTTTTT
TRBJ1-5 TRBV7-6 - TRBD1 CASSSGRGQPGQPQHF TGTGCCAGCAGCTCCGGCAGGGGACAGCCCGGTCAGCCCCAGCATTTT
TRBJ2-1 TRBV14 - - CASSQLGFGSPNEQFF TGTGCCAGCAGCCAATTGGGGTTCGGGTCTCCCAATGAGCAGTTCTTC
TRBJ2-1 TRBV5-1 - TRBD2 CASSLGLAGAGEQFF TGCGCCAGCAGCTTGGGACTAGCGGGAGCGGGTGAGCAGTTCTTC
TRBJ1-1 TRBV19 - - CASTEQGNTEAFF TGTGCCAGTACCGAACAGGGGAACACTGAAGCTTTCTTT
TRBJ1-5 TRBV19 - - CASNSQEQSSNQPQHF TGTGCCAGTAATTCACAGGAACAGTCCTCGAATCAGCCCCAGCATTTT
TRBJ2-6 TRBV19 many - CASSPERTSGANVLTF TGTGCCAGTAGTCCCGAGAGGACCTCTGGGGCCAACGTCCTGACTTTC
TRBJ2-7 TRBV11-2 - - CASSRMVMTGSYEQYF TGTGCCAGCAGCCGGATGGTGATGACGGGGAGCTACGAGCAGTACTTC
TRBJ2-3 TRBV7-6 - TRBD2 CASSLVGSSGLGPDTQYF TGTGCCAGCAGCTTAGTGGGGTCTAGCGGGTTGGGCCCAGATACGCAGTATTTT
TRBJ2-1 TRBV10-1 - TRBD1 CASSEMTGGHYNEQFF TGCGCCAGCAGTGAGATGACAGGGGGCCATTACAATGAGCAGTTCTTC
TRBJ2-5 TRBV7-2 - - CASSLAAGLETQYF TGTGCCAGCAGCTTGGCCGCAGGGCTGGAGACCCAGTACTTC
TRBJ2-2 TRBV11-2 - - CASSLVPGDRTGELFF TGTGCCAGCAGCTTAGTTCCCGGAGATCGAACCGGGGAGCTGTTTTTT
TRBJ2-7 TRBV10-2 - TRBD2 CASSDLAGGTYEQYF TGCGCCAGCAGTGATCTAGCGGGAGGAACGTACGAGCAGTACTTC
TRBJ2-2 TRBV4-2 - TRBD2 CASSPGLAGGNTGELFF TGTGCCAGCAGCCCAGGACTAGCGGGAGGTAACACCGGGGAGCTGTTTTTT
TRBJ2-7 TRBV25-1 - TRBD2 CASSGGWGKREVIYEQYF TGTGCCAGCAGTGGAGGATGGGGGAAGCGGGAGGTCATCTACGAGCAGTACTTC
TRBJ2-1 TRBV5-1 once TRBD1 CASRTGTGSDEQFF TGCGCCAGCAGGACCGGGACAGGGAGCGATGAGCAGTTCTTC
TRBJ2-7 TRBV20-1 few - CSARGADEQYF TGCAGTGCCCGTGGAGCGGACGAGCAGTACTTC
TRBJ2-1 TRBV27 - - CASSQDRSPYNEQFF TGTGCCAGCAGTCAGGACAGATCGCCTTACAATGAGCAGTTCTTC
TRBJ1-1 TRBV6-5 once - CASSSVPNTEAFF TGTGCCAGCAGTTCCGTCCCGAACACTGAAGCTTTCTTT
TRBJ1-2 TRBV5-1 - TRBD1 CASSLATGDGYTF TGCGCCAGCAGCTTGGCCACAGGGGATGGCTACACCTTC
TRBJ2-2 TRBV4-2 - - CASSQDPVLVGELFF TGTGCCAGCAGCCAAGACCCGGTCCTGGTCGGGGAGCTGTTTTTT
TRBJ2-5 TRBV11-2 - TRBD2 CASSFLAGQETQYF TGTGCCAGCAGCTTCCTAGCGGGCCAAGAGACCCAGTACTTC
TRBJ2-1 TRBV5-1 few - CASSAQSSYNEQFF TGCGCCAGCAGCGCCCAGAGCTCCTACAATGAGCAGTTCTTC
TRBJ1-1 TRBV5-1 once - CASITGPGSNTEAFF TGCGCCAGCATCACAGGTCCAGGGAGCAACACTGAAGCTTTCTTT
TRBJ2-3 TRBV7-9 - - CASSPLWDTQYF TGTGCCAGCAGCCCCCTGTGGGATACGCAGTATTTT
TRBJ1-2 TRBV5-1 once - CASSLKPKGNYGYTF TGCGCCAGCAGCTTGAAACCTAAGGGGAACTATGGCTACACCTTC
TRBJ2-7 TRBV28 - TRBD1 CASSLRTGGNYEQYF TGTGCCAGCAGTTTAAGGACAGGGGGTAACTACGAGCAGTACTTC
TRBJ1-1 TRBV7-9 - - CASSGWTVMDTEAFF TGTGCCAGCAGCGGCTGGACAGTCATGGACACTGAAGCTTTCTTT
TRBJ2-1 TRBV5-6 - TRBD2 CASSLVASGGREQFF TGTGCCAGCAGCTTGGTGGCTAGCGGCGGCCGGGAGCAGTTCTTC
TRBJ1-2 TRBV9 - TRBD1 CASSPLGTALYGYTF TGTGCCAGCAGCCCCTTGGGGACAGCCCTCTATGGCTACACCTTC
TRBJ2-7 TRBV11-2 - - CASRSPRGGESSYEQYF TGTGCCAGCCGATCCCCCAGGGGGGGGGAGAGCTCCTACGAGCAGTACTTC
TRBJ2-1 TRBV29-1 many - CSGDGAGNNEQFF TGCAGCGGCGACGGGGCAGGGAACAATGAGCAGTTCTTC
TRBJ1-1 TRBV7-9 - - CASFPALERLISTEAFF TGTGCCAGCTTTCCGGCCTTAGAAAGATTAATTAGCACTGAAGCTTTCTTT
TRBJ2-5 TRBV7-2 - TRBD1 CASSPGTDQETQYF TGTGCCAGCAGCCCAGGGACAGATCAAGAGACCCAGTACTTC
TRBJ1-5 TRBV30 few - CAWRGQGLGQPQHF TGTGCCTGGAGAGGTCAGGGGCTGGGTCAGCCCCAGCATTTT
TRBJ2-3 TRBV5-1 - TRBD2 CASSLAWGLAGASTDTQYF TGCGCCAGCAGCTTGGCGTGGGGACTAGCGGGGGCTAGCACAGATACGCAGTATTTT
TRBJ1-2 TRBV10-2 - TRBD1 CASSDPHGRDRSYDGYTF TGCGCCAGCAGTGACCCACATGGACGGGACAGGAGTTACGATGGCTACACCTTC
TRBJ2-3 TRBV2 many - CASRDGTSTDTQYF TGTGCCAGCAGGGACGGCACTAGCACAGATACGCAGTATTTT
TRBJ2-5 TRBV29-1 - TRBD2 CSVEREIGDQEQYF TGCAGCGTTGAGCGGGAGATCGGGGACCAAGAGCAGTACTTC